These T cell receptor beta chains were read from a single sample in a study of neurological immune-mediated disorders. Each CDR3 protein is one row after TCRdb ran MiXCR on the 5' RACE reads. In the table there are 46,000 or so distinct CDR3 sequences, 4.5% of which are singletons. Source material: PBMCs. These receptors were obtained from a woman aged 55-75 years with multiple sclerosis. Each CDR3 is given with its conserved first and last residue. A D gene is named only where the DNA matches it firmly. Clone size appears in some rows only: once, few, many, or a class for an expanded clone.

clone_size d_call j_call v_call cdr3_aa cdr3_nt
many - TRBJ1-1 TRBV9 CASSVTGTNTEAFF TGTGCCAGCAGCGTAACAGGAACGAACACTGAAGCTTTCTTT
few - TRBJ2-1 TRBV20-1 CSARDPRPRSYNEQFF TGCAGTGCTAGAGATCCCAGGCCGAGATCCTACAATGAGCAGTTCTTC
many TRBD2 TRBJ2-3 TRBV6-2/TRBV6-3 CASTSGRHTDTQYF TGTGCCAGCACTAGCGGGAGGCACACAGATACGCAGTATTTT
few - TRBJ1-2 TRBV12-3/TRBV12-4 CASRGPGGYTF TGTGCCAGCCGGGGTCCGGGGGGCTACACCTTC
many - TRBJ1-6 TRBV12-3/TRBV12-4 CASSLRAYSPLHF TGTGCCAGCAGTTTAAGGGCCTATTCACCCCTCCACTTT
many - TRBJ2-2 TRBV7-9 CASSPLGRNTGELFF TGTGCCAGCAGCCCCTTGGGGAGGAACACCGGGGAGCTGTTTTTT
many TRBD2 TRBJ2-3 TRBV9 CASSGQREGTDTQYF TGTGCCAGCAGCGGTCAGCGGGAGGGCACAGATACGCAGTATTTT
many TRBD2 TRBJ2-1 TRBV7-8 CASSLAGGGNEQFF TGTGCCAGCAGCCTAGCGGGAGGAGGCAATGAGCAGTTCTTC
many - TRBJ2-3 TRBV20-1 CSADHRFTDTQYF TGCAGTGCGGACCACCGTTTCACAGATACGCAGTATTTT
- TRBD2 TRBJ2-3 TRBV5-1 CASSLTVSGGGTDTQYF TGCGCCAGCAGCTTGACGGTTAGCGGGGGAGGCACAGATACGCAGTATTTT
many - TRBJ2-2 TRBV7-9 CASSLDLGPGELFF TGTGCCAGCAGCTTAGATCTGGGACCCGGGGAGCTGTTTTTT
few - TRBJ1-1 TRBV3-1 CASSHRATEEAFF TGTGCCAGCAGCCACCGGGCCACGGAGGAAGCTTTCTTT
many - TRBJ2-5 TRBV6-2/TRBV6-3 CASSYSTETQYF TGTGCCAGCAGTTACTCGACGGAGACCCAGTACTTC
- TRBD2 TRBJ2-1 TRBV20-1 CSARRGLAELNEQFF TGCAGTGCTAGGCGTGGACTAGCGGAGCTAAATGAGCAGTTCTTC
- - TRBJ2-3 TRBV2 CASNTVGQGKGLAGATDTQYF TGTGCCAGCAACACCGTGGGACAGGGTAAAGGGCTAGCGGGGGCCACAGATACGCAGTATTTT
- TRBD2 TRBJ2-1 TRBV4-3 CTSSQGGQIAGVSYNEQFF TGCACCAGCAGCCAAGGGGGACAGATAGCGGGAGTTTCCTACAATGAGCAGTTCTTC
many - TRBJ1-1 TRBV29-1 CSVEQGRTEAFF TGCAGCGTTGAACAGGGCAGGACTGAAGCTTTCTTT
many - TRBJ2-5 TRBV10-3 CAISDMGAQETQYF TGTGCCATCAGTGATATGGGCGCCCAAGAGACCCAGTACTTC
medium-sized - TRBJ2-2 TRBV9 CASSVEGGPIFGELFF TGTGCCAGCAGCGTAGAGGGGGGACCCATTTTCGGGGAGCTGTTTTTT
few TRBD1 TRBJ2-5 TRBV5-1 CASSLIQAGGETQYF TGCGCCAGCAGCTTGATCCAGGCAGGGGGAGAGACCCAGTACTTC
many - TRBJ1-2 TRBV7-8 CASSFGYGYTF TGTGCCAGCAGCTTCGGCTATGGCTACACCTTC
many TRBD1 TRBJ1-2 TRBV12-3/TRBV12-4 CASSFHRGLGTF TGTGCCAGCAGTTTCCACAGGGGCCTGGGCACCTTC
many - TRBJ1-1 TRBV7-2 CASSFGLGSTEAFF TGTGCCAGCAGCTTCGGACTGGGGAGCACTGAAGCTTTCTTT
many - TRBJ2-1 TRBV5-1 CASSLDLNNEQFF TGCGCCAGCAGCTTGGACTTGAACAATGAGCAGTTCTTC
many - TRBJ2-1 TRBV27 CASSHGGNEQFF TGTGCCAGCAGTCACGGAGGCAATGAGCAGTTCTTC
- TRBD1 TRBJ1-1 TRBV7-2 CASGRPGQRNTEAFF TGTGCCAGCGGTAGACCGGGACAGAGGAACACTGAAGCTTTCTTT
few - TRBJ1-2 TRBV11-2 CASSLDSSNYGYTF TGTGCCAGCAGCTTAGACAGCTCCAACTATGGCTACACCTTC
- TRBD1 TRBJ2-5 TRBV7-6 CASSRRQGPETQYF TGTGCCAGCAGCCGAAGACAGGGTCCCGAGACCCAGTACTTC
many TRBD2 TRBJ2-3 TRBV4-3 CASSTGLSSTDTQYF TGCGCCAGCAGCACGGGACTATCTAGCACAGATACGCAGTATTTT
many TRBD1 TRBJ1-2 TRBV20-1 CSAGDREDGYTF TGCAGTGCTGGGGACAGGGAGGATGGCTACACCTTC
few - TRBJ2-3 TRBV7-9 CASSDDGSTDTQYF TGTGCCAGCAGCGATGACGGGAGCACAGATACGCAGTATTTT
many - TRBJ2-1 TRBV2 CASSSYHEQFF TGTGCCAGCAGTTCGTACCATGAGCAGTTCTTC
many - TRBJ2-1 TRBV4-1 CASSLAGGTYNEQFF TGCGCCAGCAGCCTGGCCGGCGGGACCTACAATGAGCAGTTCTTC
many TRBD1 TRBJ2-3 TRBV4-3 CASSQETGTGGTQYF TGCGCCAGCAGCCAAGAAACGGGGACAGGCGGTACGCAGTATTTT
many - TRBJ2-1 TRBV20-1 CSAKSTSPEAYEQFF TGCAGTGCTAAATCAACTAGCCCCGAGGCCTATGAGCAGTTCTTC
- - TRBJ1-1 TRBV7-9 CASSYTWTEAFF TGTGCCAGCAGCTACACATGGACTGAAGCTTTCTTT
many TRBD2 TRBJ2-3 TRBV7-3 CASSQTRTSGVTDTQYF TGTGCCAGCAGTCAAACCCGGACTAGCGGGGTCACAGATACGCAGTATTTT
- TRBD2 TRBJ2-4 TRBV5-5 CASSWLAGLAKNIQYF TGTGCCAGCAGCTGGCTAGCGGGACTAGCCAAAAACATTCAGTACTTC
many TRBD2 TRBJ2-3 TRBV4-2 CASSPGLAGAYSTDTQYF TGTGCCAGCAGCCCGGGGCTAGCGGGGGCGTATAGCACAGATACGCAGTATTTT
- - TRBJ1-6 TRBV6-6 CASSYRGGTNNSPLNF TGTGCCAGCAGTTACCGTGGGGGGACCAATAATTCACCCCTCAACTTT
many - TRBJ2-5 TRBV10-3 CATNDRGETQYF TGTGCCACTAACGACCGGGGGGAGACCCAGTACTTC
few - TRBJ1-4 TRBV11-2 CASSEGGLNEKLFF TGTGCCAGCAGCGAAGGGGGACTTAATGAAAAACTGTTTTTT
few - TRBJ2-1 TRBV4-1 CASSQQGYSYNEQFF TGCGCCAGCAGCCAACAGGGATACTCCTACAATGAGCAGTTCTTC
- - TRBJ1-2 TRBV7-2 CASSLVARDGYTF TGTGCCAGCAGCTTAGTGGCCAGGGATGGCTACACCTTC
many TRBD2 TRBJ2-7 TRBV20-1 CSARASGVDEQYF TGCAGTGCTAGAGCTAGCGGGGTTGACGAGCAGTACTTC
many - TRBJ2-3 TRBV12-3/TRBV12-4 CASTPEGDTQYF TGTGCCAGCACCCCGGAGGGAGATACGCAGTATTTT
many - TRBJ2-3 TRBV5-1 CASSVTSTDTQYF TGCGCCAGCAGTGTCACTAGCACAGATACGCAGTATTTT